Below are 30 T cell receptor beta chains sequenced from a single sample in a study of cytomegalovirus exposure and HLA in healthy donors. PCR primers comprised 60 Vbeta and 13 Jbeta primers. The protocol was immunoSEQ multiplex PCR, while the TCRdb copy is restricted to in-frame clones and leaves out a portion. The repertoire has 90,000 to 100,000 clones, 65% of them found once; the top ten carry about 5.5%. Input material: PBMCs. These receptors originate from a boy younger than 18 in good health and CMV-seropositive.

The chain links TRBV6-5 to TRBJ1-5; 7 bases line up with TRBD1. Germline CDR1 MNHEY, CDR2 SVGAGI. The CDR3 runs 15 residues. Trimming removed 8 bases from V and 6 bases from J; junction bases left unmatched: 13. The CDR3: CASARGSGGGQPQHF. In DNA, the CDR3 is TGTGCCAGCGCGAGGGGTTCAGGGGGAGGTCAGCCCCAGCATTTT.

V and J are TRBV10-3 and TRBJ1-4; TRBD1 might be the D (6 bases). Per germline, CDR1 ENHRY and CDR2 SYGVKD. This CDR3 is built from 15 residues. V lost 10 bases, J lost 7 bases, and 22 bases lay in between. The CDR3 region is CATTGGGGLGEKLFF. CDR3 nucleotides: TGTGCCACCACGGGCGGGGGCGGGTTGGGTGAAAAACTGTTTTTT.

The chain has TRBV7-9 and TRBJ2-1; tentatively, D is TRBD2 (7 bases). CDR1 and CDR2 (germline): SEHNR, FQNEAQ (reference sequence). Trimming took 5 bases from V and 3 from J, leaving 14 bases between them. This CDR3 region has 15 residues. In DNA form, the CDR3 reads TGTGCCAGCAGCCCAGGGGAGGGTGGCTACAATGAGCAGTTCTTC. It specifies CASSPGEGGYNEQFF.

The J gene is TRBJ1-2, the V gene TRBV6-1; TRBD1 agrees at 10 bases. Losses at the gene ends were 7 bases for V and 8 bases for J; bases not matched to a gene: 13. Germline CDR1 reads MNHNS; CDR2 reads SASEGT. There are 15 residues in the CDR3. The CDR3 loop reads CASISLPGQGLGYTF. In DNA, the CDR3 is TGTGCCAGCATCTCACTACCGGGACAGGGGCTCGGCTACACCTTC.

This clone was recorded only once. The chain joins TRBV18 to TRBJ2-5; possible D gene TRBD1, 5 bases. Germline-derived CDR1 and CDR2 are KGHSH and LQKENI. V was shortened by 1 base and J by 5 bases, with 11 bases between the two germline ends. This CDR3 contains 14 residues. CDR3 nucleotide sequence: TGTGCCAGCTCACCACAGGGGTCGAGGGAGACCCAGTACTTC. Residues: CASSPQGSRETQYF.

The chain links TRBV7-8 to TRBJ1-1; D is ambiguous. The CDR3 length is 14 residues. Trimming removed 8 bases from V and 5 bases from J, with 18 bases in between. The V gene's germline CDR1 is SGHVS and CDR2 FQNEAQ. CDR3 loop: CASRPVGRVTEAFF. The CDR3, as DNA: TGTGCCAGCCGCCCAGTAGGGAGGGTGACTGAAGCTTTCTTT. Drawing the rest from reference TRBV7-8 and TRBJ1-1, the complete variable domain is GAGVSQSPRYKVAKRGQDVALRCDPISGHVSLFWYQQALGQGPEFLTYFQNEAQLDKSGLPSDRFFAERPEGSVSTLKIQRTQQEDSAVYLCASRPVGRVTEAFFGQGTRLTVV.

This clone was picked up a small number of times. The chain has TRBV6-1 and TRBJ1-2; no firm D call. Germline CDR1 is MNHNS and CDR2 is SASEGT. V was clipped by 3 bases and J by 5 bases, with 4 bases between them. The CDR3 has 11 residues. CDR3 coding DNA: TGTGCCAGCAGTGAGACTTATGGCTACACCTTC. Residues: CASSETYGYTF.

V is TRBV19 and J is TRBJ2-3; 14 nucleotides align to TRBD2. Trimming took 5 bases from V and 4 from J; bases not matched to a gene: 5. The CDR3 is made up of 16 amino acids. CDR1 is LNHDA, CDR2 SQIVND, per germline (reference sequence). The CDR3 is CASSPGTSGSADTQYF. The DNA of the CDR3 is TGTGCCAGTAGTCCCGGGACTAGCGGGAGTGCAGATACGCAGTATTTT.

Comment on this clone: One end of the junction fails to match germline, which may point to a read error. The sample has other DNA sequences that encode this CDR3 too. The V call is TRBV5-6, the J call TRBJ1-2, with 7 bases lining up with TRBD1. The CDR3 has 13 amino acids. In germline, CDR1 is SGHDT, CDR2 YYEEEE. As DNA, the CDR3 is TGTGCCAGCAGCTTAGGGACAGTTTATGGCTACCCCTTC. This codes for CASSLGTVYGYPF. The full variable domain, rest sourced from reference TRBV5-6 and TRBJ1-2, is DAGVTQSPTHLIKTRGQQVTLRCSPKSGHDTVSWYQQALGQGPQFIFQYYEEEERQRGNFPDRFSGHQFPNYSSELNVNALLLGDSALYLCASSLGTVYGYPFGSGTRLTVV.

This clone was seen only a few times. The CDR3 DNA reads TGTGCCACCAGGCCTAGGACTAGCGGGGACTACGAGCAGTACTTC. This sequence encodes CATRPRTSGDYEQYF. The V and J genes are TRBV15 and TRBJ2-7; 12 positions agree with TRBD2. J was trimmed by 3 bases and V by 6 bases; bases with no gene match: 6. The CDR3 runs 15 residues. Germline loops: CDR1 LNHNV, CDR2 YYDKDF (reference sequence).

The gene calls are TRBV18 and TRBJ2-1, with D uncertain. Germline assignment: CDR1 KGHSH and CDR2 LQKENI. This CDR3 has 15 residues. Trimming removed 6 bases at V and 0 bases at J, with 12 bases between. The CDR3 loop is CASSLEAPSYNEQFF. The CDR3 bases are TGTGCCAGCTCCCTAGAGGCCCCCTCCTACAATGAGCAGTTCTTC.

The V gene is TRBV2, the J gene TRBJ2-7; TRBD1 might be the D (6 bases). Germline V CDR1 and CDR2: SNHLY, FYNNEI. The V and J ends lost 6 bases and 2 bases respectively, with 11 bases between them. The CDR3 spans 13 residues. The CDR3 protein is CASSAGVPYEQYF. The CDR3 coding sequence is TGTGCCAGCAGCGCAGGGGTACCCTACGAGCAGTACTTC.

This clone was detected once. The chain carries TRBV6-6 and TRBJ2-7; perhaps TRBD2 as D (6 bases). The CDR3 sequence is 13 residues long. The V gene's germline CDR1 is MNHNY and CDR2 SVGAGI (reference sequence). Trimming removed 10 bases at V and 0 bases at J, with 13 bases between. The CDR3 DNA is TGTGCCACCACGGGAGATCCCTCCTACGAGCAGTACTTC. The encoded protein is CATTGDPSYEQYF.

The chain links TRBV29-1 to TRBJ2-5, with TRBD2 matching 8 bases. Losses at the gene ends were 5 bases for V and 5 bases for J; bases not matched to a gene: 10. The CDR3 sequence is 14 residues long. CDR1 SQVTM and CDR2 ANQGSEA come from the germline V gene. This CDR3 reads CSVLDPGGHETQYF. The CDR3 bases are TGCAGCGTTCTTGACCCGGGGGGGCACGAGACCCAGTACTTC. Together with reference TRBV29-1 and TRBJ2-5, the CDR3 gives the full variable domain: SAVISQKPSRDICQRGTSLTIQCQVDSQVTMMFWYRQQPGQSLTLIATANQGSEATYESGFVIDKFPISRPNLTFSTLTVSNMSPEDSSIYLCSVLDPGGHETQYFGPGTRLLVL.

This clone was counted between two and nine times. The V gene is TRBV6-5, the J gene TRBJ1-2; no firm D call. CDR1 and CDR2 from the germline V gene are MNHEY and SVGAGI. CDR3 size: 12 residues. The germline V and J ends were trimmed by 5 bases and 3 bases, with 7 bases remaining between them. The CDR3 spells CASSTPDYGYTF. The CDR3 DNA reads TGTGCCAGCAGTACCCCGGACTATGGCTACACCTTC.

This clone was counted a single time. V gene TRBV28 combines with J gene TRBJ1-1, with 10 bases aligning to TRBD1. This CDR3 is built from 15 residues. Trimming took 4 bases from V and 0 from J; bases not matched to a gene: 2. Per the germline V gene, CDR1 is MDHEN and CDR2 is SYDVKM. CDR3 region: CASSSGQGVNTEAFF. CDR3 DNA sequence: TGTGCCAGCAGTTCAGGACAGGGGGTGAACACTGAAGCTTTCTTT. Full variable domain (remainder filled in from reference TRBV28 and TRBJ1-1): DVKVTQSSRYLVKRTGEKVFLECVQDMDHENMFWYRQDPGLGLRLIYFSYDVKMKEKGDIPEGYSVSREKKERFSLILESASTNQTSMYLCASSSGQGVNTEAFFGQGTRLTVV.

The rearrangement joins TRBV2 to TRBJ1-6, with a tentative D call TRBD1 (5 bases). There are 12 residues in the CDR3. Germline V gives CDR1 SNHLY, CDR2 FYNNEI. V was pared by 3 bases and J by 12 bases, with 9 bases between. CDR3 bases: TGTGCCAGCAGTGACGGGGGTGGACCCCTCCACTTT. Translating gives CASSDGGGPLHF.

The V call is TRBV15, the J call TRBJ1-5, with D possibly TRBD1 on 5 matching bases. The CDR3 covers 14 residues. V shed 8 bases and J shed 4 bases, with 15 bases lying between them. Germline CDR1 reads LNHNV; CDR2 reads YYDKDF (reference sequence). CDR3 nucleotides: TGTGCCACCCAGGGTTTAGTAGGGAATCAGCCCCAGCATTTT. Protein: CATQGLVGNQPQHF.

The rearrangement uses TRBV19 and TRBJ2-3, with 12 nucleotides matching TRBD2. The J segment lost 0 bases and the V segment lost 5 bases, leaving 15 bases of the junction unmatched. The germline gives CDR1 LNHDA, CDR2 SQIVND (reference sequence). The CDR3 spans 20 residues. The CDR3 DNA reads TGTGCCAGTAGTGGGCCTTCAACTAGCGGGGGGCACCCAAGCACAGATACGCAGTATTTT. Translation gives CASSGPSTSGGHPSTDTQYF. The whole variable domain, filled in from reference TRBV19 and TRBJ2-3, reads DGGITQSPKYLFRKEGQNVTLSCEQNLNHDAMYWYRQDPGQGLRLIYYSQIVNDFQKGDIAEGYSVSREKKESFPLTVTSAQKNPTAFYLCASSGPSTSGGHPSTDTQYFGPGTRLTVL.

This clone has only a few counts. The rearrangement joins TRBV7-9 to TRBJ1-4; 11 bases agree with TRBD1. The V segment lost 3 bases and the J segment 1 base; nucleotides outside the gene matches: 1. There are 16 residues in the CDR3. CDR1 is SEHNR and CDR2 is FQNEAQ in the germline V gene (reference sequence). CDR3 DNA sequence: TGTGCCAGCAGCTTGGGACAGGGGGTAACTAATGAAAAACTGTTTTTT. This sequence encodes CASSLGQGVTNEKLFF.

V usage is TRBV5-1 and J usage is TRBJ1-1; 9 nucleotides agree with TRBD1. The germline CDR1 and CDR2 sequences are SGHRS and YFSETQ. With V trimmed by 0 bases and J by 0 bases, 3 bases remained unmatched. This CDR3 has 16 amino acids. The chain's CDR3 is CASSLGQGGMNTEAFF. As DNA, the CDR3 is TGCGCCAGCAGCTTGGGACAGGGGGGGATGAACACTGAAGCTTTCTTT.

This chain links TRBV5-1 with TRBJ2-1; 11 bases line up with TRBD1. The CDR3 is made up of 15 amino acids. The V gene end was trimmed by 9 bases and the J gene end by 6 bases; junction bases not matched to a gene: 11. Per the germline V gene, CDR1 is SGHRS and CDR2 is YFSETQ. CDR3 DNA sequence: TGCGCCACCTCAAGGGGGGGGACAGGGGGCAATGAGCAGTTCTTC. It specifies CATSRGGTGGNEQFF.

J is TRBJ2-1 and V is TRBV5-1; perhaps TRBD2 as D (5 bases). The germline gives CDR1 SGHRS, CDR2 YFSETQ. Trimming stripped 0 bases from V and 5 bases from J, with 12 bases between. There are 15 residues in the CDR3. The CDR3 DNA reads TGCGCCAGCAGCTTGGGAGGGCTCCAAGACAATGAGCAGTTCTTC. This encodes CASSLGGLQDNEQFF. The full variable domain, rest sourced from reference TRBV5-1 and TRBJ2-1, is KAGVTQTPRYLIKTRGQQVTLSCSPISGHRSVSWYQQTPGQGLQFLFEYFSETQRNKGNFPGRFSGRQFSNSRSEMNVSTLELGDSALYLCASSLGGLQDNEQFFGPGTRLTVL.

The V call is TRBV27, the J call TRBJ2-7; D not resolved. V lost 4 bases, J lost 1 base, and 5 bases lay in between. This CDR3 is built from 12 residues. CDR1 and CDR2 from the germline V gene are MNHEY and SMNVEV (reference sequence). The CDR3 region has the DNA TGTGCCAGCAGTTCCCCTTCCTACGAGCAGTACTTC. This codes for CASSSPSYEQYF.

The chain is built from TRBV7-8 and TRBJ2-7; tentative D call: TRBD2 (6 bases). CDR1 and CDR2 from the germline V gene are SGHVS and FQNEAQ. The CDR3 has 15 amino acids. Trimming took off 0 bases at V and 5 bases at J, with 14 bases between the two ends. The CDR3 spells CASSLASGRRDEQYF. CDR3 DNA: TGTGCCAGCAGCTTAGCTTCCGGGAGAAGGGACGAGCAGTACTTC.

This clone was picked up a small number of times. V gene TRBV4-1 combines with J gene TRBJ2-2; weak D call: TRBD2 (6 bases). This CDR3 is built from 18 residues. The V gene's germline CDR1 is MGHRA and CDR2 YSYEKL. The V end was cut by 3 bases, the J end by 5 bases, with 22 bases between. CDR3 residues: CASSQHSSGEMRTGELFF. CDR3 nucleotide sequence: TGCGCCAGCAGCCAGCACTCCTCGGGGGAGATGAGAACCGGGGAGCTGTTTTTT.

This chain uses TRBV4-3 with TRBJ2-7; perhaps TRBD1 as D (6 bases). Germline loops: CDR1 LGHNA, CDR2 YSLEER. The V gene lost 0 bases and the J gene lost 4 bases, with 10 bases spanning the gap. The CDR3 is made up of 14 amino acids. CDR3: CASSQDHREYEQYF. Here the CDR3 DNA reads TGCGCCAGCAGCCAAGACCACAGGGAATACGAGCAGTACTTC.

V usage is TRBV5-4 and J usage is TRBJ2-7, with D unclear. CDR1 is SGHNT, CDR2 YYREEE, per germline (reference sequence). V was clipped by 4 bases and J by 0 bases, with 5 bases between them. This CDR3 is built from 12 residues. DNA of the CDR3: TGTGCCAGCAGCGTAAACTCCTACGAGCAGTACTTC. Its translation is CASSVNSYEQYF.

V gene TRBV29-1 combines with J gene TRBJ2-7; perhaps TRBD2 as D (6 bases). CDR3 length: 13 amino acids. Germline CDR1 reads SQVTM; CDR2 reads ANQGSEA. The germline V and J ends were trimmed by 1 base and 7 bases, with 14 bases remaining between them. The CDR3 is CSVEALRAGEQYF. In DNA, the CDR3 is TGCAGCGTTGAAGCCCTCAGGGCGGGAGAGCAGTACTTC.

The chain carries TRBV5-1 and TRBJ2-1; 12 positions match TRBD2. Germline V gives CDR1 SGHRS, CDR2 YFSETQ. The CDR3 loop spans 17 amino acids. J lost 3 bases, V lost 6 bases, and 10 bases had no gene match. The CDR3 DNA sequence: TGCGCCAGCAAAACAGGACTAGCGGGACTTTTCTACAATGAGCAGTTCTTC. Translation: CASKTGLAGLFYNEQFF.